This is a list of T cell receptor beta chains from one sample in a study of cytomegalovirus exposure and HLA in healthy donors. Some clones are missing from TCRdb's copy, which holds only in-frame ones; the method was immunoSEQ multiplex PCR. There are fewer than 140,000 clones in the sample; roughly 71% occur only once, and around 2.8% lies in the top ten. The source material was PBMCs. All receptors derive from a male donor in good health and CMV-seropositive. Each CDR3 is given with its conserved first and last residue. Fields, in order: V gene, J gene, CDR3 protein.

v_call: TRBV6-6; j_call: TRBJ2-3; cdr3_aa: CASRETGTSPTDTQYF
v_call: TRBV7-6; j_call: TRBJ2-1; cdr3_aa: CASSLVSGGSYNEQFF
v_call: TRBV27; j_call: TRBJ1-1; cdr3_aa: CASTRKAAQGTEAFF
v_call: TRBV5-1; j_call: TRBJ2-5; cdr3_aa: CASSLSPVEETQYF
v_call: TRBV5-1; j_call: TRBJ2-7; cdr3_aa: CASSLSFLAGVAGRSYEQYF
v_call: TRBV7-9; j_call: TRBJ1-1; cdr3_aa: CASSFGEGWSAEAFF
v_call: TRBV4-3; j_call: TRBJ2-3; cdr3_aa: CASSQWEGGVIDTQYF
v_call: TRBV19; j_call: TRBJ2-7; cdr3_aa: CASTPGTPNYEQYF
v_call: TRBV29-1; j_call: TRBJ1-2; cdr3_aa: CSAQGVKDGYTF
v_call: TRBV28; j_call: TRBJ1-2; cdr3_aa: CASSLSVRQGDWGYTF
v_call: TRBV18; j_call: TRBJ2-7; cdr3_aa: CASSAPDYEQYF
v_call: TRBV5-1; j_call: TRBJ1-6; cdr3_aa: CASSERSADSPLHF
v_call: TRBV18; j_call: TRBJ1-2; cdr3_aa: CASSPTGNPYGYTF
v_call: TRBV30; j_call: TRBJ2-1; cdr3_aa: CAWGRQVGVHEQFF
v_call: TRBV18; j_call: TRBJ1-1; cdr3_aa: CASSPQRTGEAFF